This T cell receptor (beta chain) was captured in a study of identical twins. Study findings and constraints: Models predicted less out-of-frame TCR alpha sharing in monozygotic twins than was found. Out-of-frame alpha sequences common to twins exhibited an excess of low generation probability. Reduced insertions were recorded for abundant cord blood beta clonotypes, with no such pattern in memory repertoires. It was possible that invariant MAIT and iNKT cells partly confounded the zero-insertion analyses.

V was clipped by 2 bases and J by 5 bases, with 18 bases between them. The CDR3 is made up of 16 amino acids. Looked up from germline, CDR1 is LNHDA and CDR2 is SQIVND (reference sequence). This clonotype appeared once. The target antigen is unknown. The conserved phenylalanine or tryptophan is not found at the CDR3 terminus, so this likely reflects a read error. From the 5' RACE reads, TCRdb called clonotypes with MiXCR, one entry per CDR3 protein. The table has about 920,000 distinct CDR3 sequences, around 12% seen once. These sequences were also reported in another study, on yellow fever vaccine responses in identical twins.

The sequencing sample was made of PBMCs. This chain joins TRBV19 and TRBJ2-5, with D possibly being TRBD2 (5 bases). The clonotype originates from a woman younger than 30 in good health. The chain's CDR3 is CASSILSDSTGETQYL. DNA of the CDR3: TGTGCCAGTAGTATACTGTCGGACTCGACCGGGGAGACCCAGTACCTC.